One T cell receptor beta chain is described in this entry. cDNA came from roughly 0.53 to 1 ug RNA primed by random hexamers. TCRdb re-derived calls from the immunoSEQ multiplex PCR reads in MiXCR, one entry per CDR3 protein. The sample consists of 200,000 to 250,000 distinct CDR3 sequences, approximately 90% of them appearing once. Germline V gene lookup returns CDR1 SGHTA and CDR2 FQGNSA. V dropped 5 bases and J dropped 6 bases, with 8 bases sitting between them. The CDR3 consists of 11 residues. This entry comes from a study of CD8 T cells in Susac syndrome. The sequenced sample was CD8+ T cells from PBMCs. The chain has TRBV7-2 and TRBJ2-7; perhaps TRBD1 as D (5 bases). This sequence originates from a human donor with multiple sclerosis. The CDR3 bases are TGTGCCAGCAGCACAGGCGGCGAGCAGTACTTC. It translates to CASSTGGEQYF.